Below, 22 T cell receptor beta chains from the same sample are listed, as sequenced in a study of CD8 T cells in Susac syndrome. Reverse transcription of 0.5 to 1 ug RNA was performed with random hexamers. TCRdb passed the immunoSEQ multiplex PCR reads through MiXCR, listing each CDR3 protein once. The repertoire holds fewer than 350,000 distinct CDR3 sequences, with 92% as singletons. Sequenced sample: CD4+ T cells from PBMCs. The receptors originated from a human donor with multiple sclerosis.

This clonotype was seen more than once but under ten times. Here the CDR3 reads CSAGDVYEQYF. In DNA form, the CDR3 reads TGCAGCGCAGGGGACGTCTACGAGCAGTACTTC. The chain recombines TRBV29-1 with TRBJ2-7; D possibly corresponds to TRBD1 (6 bases). CDR1 is SQVTM and CDR2 is ANQGSEA in the germline V gene. The V gene lost 7 bases and the J gene lost 3 bases, with 10 bases spanning the gap. CDR3 length equals 11 residues.

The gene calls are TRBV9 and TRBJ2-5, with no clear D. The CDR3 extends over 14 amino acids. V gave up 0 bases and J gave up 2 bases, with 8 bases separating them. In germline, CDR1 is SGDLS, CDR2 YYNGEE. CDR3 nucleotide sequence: TGTGCCAGCAGCGTAGGCCAGGCGCAAGAGACCCAGTACTTC. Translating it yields CASSVGQAQETQYF.

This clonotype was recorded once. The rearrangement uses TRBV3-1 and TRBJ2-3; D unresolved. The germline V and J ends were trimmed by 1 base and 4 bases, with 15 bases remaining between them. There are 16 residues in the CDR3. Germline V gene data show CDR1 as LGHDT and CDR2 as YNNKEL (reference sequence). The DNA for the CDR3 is TGTGCCAGCAGCCAAGGGAGTTCGCACCCTTCAGATACGCAGTATTTT. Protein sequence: CASSQGSSHPSDTQYF.

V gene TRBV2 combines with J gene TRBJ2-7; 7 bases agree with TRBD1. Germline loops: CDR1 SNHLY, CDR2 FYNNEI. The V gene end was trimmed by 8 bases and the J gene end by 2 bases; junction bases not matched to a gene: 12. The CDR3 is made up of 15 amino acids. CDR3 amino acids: CASGPRTGLAYEQYF. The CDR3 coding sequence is TGTGCCAGCGGACCAAGGACAGGCCTCGCCTACGAGCAGTACTTC.

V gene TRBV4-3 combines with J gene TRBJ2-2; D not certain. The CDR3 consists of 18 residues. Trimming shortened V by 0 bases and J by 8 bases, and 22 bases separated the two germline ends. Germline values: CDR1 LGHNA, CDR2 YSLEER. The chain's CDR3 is CASSQDPTSTTNLGELFF. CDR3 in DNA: TGCGCCAGCAGCCAAGATCCGACTTCAACGACCAACCTGGGGGAGCTGTTTTTT.

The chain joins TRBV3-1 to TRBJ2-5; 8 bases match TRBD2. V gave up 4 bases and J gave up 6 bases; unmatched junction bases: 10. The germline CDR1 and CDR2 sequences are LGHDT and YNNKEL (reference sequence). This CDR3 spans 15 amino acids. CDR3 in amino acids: CASSPRGGLGKTQYF. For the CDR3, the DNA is TGTGCCAGCAGCCCCCGGGGGGGCTTGGGAAAGACCCAGTACTTC.

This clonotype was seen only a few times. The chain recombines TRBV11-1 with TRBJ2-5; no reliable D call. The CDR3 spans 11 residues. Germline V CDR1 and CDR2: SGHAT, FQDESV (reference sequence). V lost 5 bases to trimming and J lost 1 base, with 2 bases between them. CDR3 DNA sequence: TGTGCCAGCAGCATCCAAGAGACCCAGTACTTC. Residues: CASSIQETQYF.

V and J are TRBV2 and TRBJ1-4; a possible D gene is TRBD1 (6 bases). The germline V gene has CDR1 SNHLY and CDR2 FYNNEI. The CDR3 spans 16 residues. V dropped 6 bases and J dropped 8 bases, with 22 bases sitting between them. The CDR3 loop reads CASREGHQGLGEKLFF. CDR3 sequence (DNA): TGTGCCAGCAGAGAGGGGCATCAGGGGTTGGGAGAAAAACTGTTTTTT.

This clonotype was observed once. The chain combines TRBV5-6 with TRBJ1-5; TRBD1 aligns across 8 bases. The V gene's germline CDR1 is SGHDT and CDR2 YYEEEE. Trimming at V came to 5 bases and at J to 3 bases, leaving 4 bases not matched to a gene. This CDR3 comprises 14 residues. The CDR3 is CASSRTGLNQPQHF. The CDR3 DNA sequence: TGTGCCAGCAGTCGGACAGGGCTCAATCAGCCCCAGCATTTT.

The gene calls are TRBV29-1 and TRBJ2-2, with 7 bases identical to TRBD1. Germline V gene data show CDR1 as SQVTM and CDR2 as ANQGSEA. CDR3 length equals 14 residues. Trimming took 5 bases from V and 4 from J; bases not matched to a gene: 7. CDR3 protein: CSVRQGWGTGELFF. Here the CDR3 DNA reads TGCAGCGTTAGACAGGGATGGGGCACCGGGGAGCTGTTTTTT.

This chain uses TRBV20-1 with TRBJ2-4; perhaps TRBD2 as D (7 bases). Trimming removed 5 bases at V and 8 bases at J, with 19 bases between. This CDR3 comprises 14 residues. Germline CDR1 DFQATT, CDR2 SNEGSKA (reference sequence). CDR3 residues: CSAYRGARIDIQYF. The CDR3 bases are TGCAGTGCTTACCGGGGGGCCCGTATCGACATTCAGTACTTC.

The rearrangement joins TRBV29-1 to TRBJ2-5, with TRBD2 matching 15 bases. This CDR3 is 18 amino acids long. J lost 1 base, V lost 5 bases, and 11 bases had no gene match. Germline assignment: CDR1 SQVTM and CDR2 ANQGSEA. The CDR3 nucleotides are TGCAGCGTTCTCTTCTCCGGGACTAGCGGGGGGCGCCAAGAGACCCAGTACTTC. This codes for CSVLFSGTSGGRQETQYF.

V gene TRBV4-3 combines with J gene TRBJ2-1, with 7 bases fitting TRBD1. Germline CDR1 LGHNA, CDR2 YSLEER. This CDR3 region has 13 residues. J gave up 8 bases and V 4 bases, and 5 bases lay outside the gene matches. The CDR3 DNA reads TGCGCCAGCAGCCGGCCAGGGGGAGATGAGCAGTTCTTC. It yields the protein CASSRPGGDEQFF.

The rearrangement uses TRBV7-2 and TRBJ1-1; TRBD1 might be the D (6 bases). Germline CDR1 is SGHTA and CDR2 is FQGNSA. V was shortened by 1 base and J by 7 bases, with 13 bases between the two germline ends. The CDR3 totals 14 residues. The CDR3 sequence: CASSLVGGRGEAFF. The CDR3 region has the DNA TGTGCCAGCAGCTTAGTTGGGGGGCGGGGTGAAGCTTTCTTT. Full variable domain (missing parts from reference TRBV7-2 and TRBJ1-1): GAGVSQSPSNKVTEKGKDVELRCDPISGHTALYWYRQSLGQGLEFLIYFQGNSAPDKSGLPSDRFSAERTGGSVSTLTIQRTQQEDSAVYLCASSLVGGRGEAFFGQGTRLTVV.

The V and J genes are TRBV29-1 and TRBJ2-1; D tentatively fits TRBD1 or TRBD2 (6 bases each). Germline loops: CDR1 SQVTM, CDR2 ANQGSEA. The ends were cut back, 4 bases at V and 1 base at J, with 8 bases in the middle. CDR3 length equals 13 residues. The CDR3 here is CSVGGASYNEQFF. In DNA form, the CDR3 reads TGCAGCGTTGGGGGGGCGTCCTACAATGAGCAGTTCTTC.

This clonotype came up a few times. The DNA of the CDR3 is TGTGCCAGCAGTTTAGTGCAGGGCCCTTCCTACGAGCAGTACTTC. This codes for CASSLVQGPSYEQYF. J is TRBJ2-7 and V is TRBV12-3 or TRBV12-4; D perhaps matches TRBD1 (5 bases). V lost 1 base and J lost 1, with 11 bases in between. There are 15 residues in the CDR3.

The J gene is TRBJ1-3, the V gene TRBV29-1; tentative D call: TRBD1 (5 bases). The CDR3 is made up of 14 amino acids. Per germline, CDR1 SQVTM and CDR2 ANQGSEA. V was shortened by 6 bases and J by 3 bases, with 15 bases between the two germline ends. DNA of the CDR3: TGCAGCGTCACTCCCAGGGAAATTGGAAACACCATATATTTT. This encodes CSVTPREIGNTIYF.

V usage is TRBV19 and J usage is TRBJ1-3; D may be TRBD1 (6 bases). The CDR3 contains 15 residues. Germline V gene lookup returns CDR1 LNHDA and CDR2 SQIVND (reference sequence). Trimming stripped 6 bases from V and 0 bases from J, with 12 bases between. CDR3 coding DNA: TGTGCCAGTAGCCTTGACAGGTTCTCTGGAAACACCATATATTTT. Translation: CASSLDRFSGNTIYF. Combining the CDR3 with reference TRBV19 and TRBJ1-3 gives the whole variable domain DGGITQSPKYLFRKEGQNVTLSCEQNLNHDAMYWYRQDPGQGLRLIYYSQIVNDFQKGDIAEGYSVSREKKESFPLTVTSAQKNPTAFYLCASSLDRFSGNTIYFGEGSWLTVV.

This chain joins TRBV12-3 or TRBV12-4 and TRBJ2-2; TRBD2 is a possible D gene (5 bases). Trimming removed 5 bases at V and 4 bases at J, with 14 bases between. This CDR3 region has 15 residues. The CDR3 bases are TGTGCCAGCAGTCTCGTGTCTCGGGGCACCGGGGAGCTGTTTTTT. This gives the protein CASSLVSRGTGELFF.

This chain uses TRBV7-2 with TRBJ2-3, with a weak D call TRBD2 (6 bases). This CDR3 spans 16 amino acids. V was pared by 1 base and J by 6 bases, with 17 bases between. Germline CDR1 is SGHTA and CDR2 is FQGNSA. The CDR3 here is CASSLGTTLYLDTQYF. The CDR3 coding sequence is TGTGCCAGCAGCTTAGGGACTACCCTCTATTTGGATACGCAGTATTTT. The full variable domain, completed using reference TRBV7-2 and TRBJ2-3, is GAGVSQSPSNKVTEKGKDVELRCDPISGHTALYWYRQSLGQGLEFLIYFQGNSAPDKSGLPSDRFSAERTGGSVSTLTIQRTQQEDSAVYLCASSLGTTLYLDTQYFGPGTRLTVL.

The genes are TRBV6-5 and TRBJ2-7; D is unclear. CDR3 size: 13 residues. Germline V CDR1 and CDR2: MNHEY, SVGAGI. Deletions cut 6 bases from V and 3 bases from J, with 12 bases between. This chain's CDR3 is CASSRDTNYEQYF. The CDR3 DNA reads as TGTGCCAGCAGCCGCGACACCAACTACGAGCAGTACTTC.

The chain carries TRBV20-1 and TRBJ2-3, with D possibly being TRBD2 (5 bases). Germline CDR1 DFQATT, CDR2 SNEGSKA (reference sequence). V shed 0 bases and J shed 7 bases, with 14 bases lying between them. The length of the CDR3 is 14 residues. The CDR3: CSARDGLLVNTQYF. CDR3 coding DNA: TGCAGTGCTAGAGACGGACTCCTCGTGAATACGCAGTATTTT.